This is a list of T cell receptor beta chains from one sample in a study of PD-1 blockade in classical Hodgkin lymphoma. Libraries were prepared by immunoSEQ multiplex PCR; TCRdb keeps only in-frame clonotypes and omits some of them. The table has about 96,000 clones, about 93% seen once; the top ten hold roughly 1.9%. Sequences were derived from peripheral blood mononuclear cells (PBMCs), sampled before the fourth cycle of nivolumab. These receptors all stem from a human donor with classical Hodgkin lymphoma. The CDR3 runs from the conserved cysteine through the conserved F or W. A D gene is named only where the DNA matches it firmly. The size entry is marked missing in some rows and otherwise reads once, few, many or a size class.

TRBJ2-7 | TRBV4-2 | . | once | CASSQDLAGGRDEQYF | TGTGCCAGCAGCCAAGATCTTGCTGGAGGGCGGGACGAGCAGTACTTC
TRBJ1-4 | TRBV5-5 | . | . | CASSMDVNEKLFF | TGTGCCTCCTCGATGGACGTTAATGAAAAACTGTTTTTT
TRBJ2-1 | TRBV7-2 | . | . | CASSLDRSNEQFF | TGTGCCAGCAGCTTAGATCGTAGTAATGAGCAGTTCTTC
TRBJ2-7 | TRBV9 | TRBD2 | . | CASSVDSSGSPSLRMAEQYF | TGTGCCAGCAGCGTAGATTCTAGCGGGAGTCCCTCCCTCCGGATGGCCGAGCAGTACTTC
TRBJ1-1 | TRBV19 | . | . | CASSSPGSTEAFF | TGTGCCAGTAGTTCCCCAGGGAGCACTGAAGCTTTCTTT
TRBJ2-7 | TRBV7-6 | . | . | CASSVPDVPYEQYF | TGTGCCAGCAGCGTACCTGACGTGCCCTACGAGCAGTACTTC
TRBJ1-1 | TRBV30 | . | . | CAWSESLTGEAFF | TGTGCCTGGAGTGAGTCCTTAACAGGGGAAGCTTTCTTT
TRBJ1-3 | TRBV7-8 | . | . | CASSFPGRSGNTIYF | TGTGCCAGCAGCTTCCCCGGACGGAGTGGAAACACCATATATTTT
TRBJ1-1 | TRBV16 | TRBD1 | . | CASSQSKGANTEAFF | TGTGCCAGCAGCCAATCGAAGGGGGCGAACACTGAAGCTTTCTTT
TRBJ2-7 | TRBV30 | . | . | CAWSVWGGNEQYF | TGTGCCTGGAGTGTATGGGGGGGCAACGAGCAGTACTTC
TRBJ1-3 | TRBV30 | TRBD1 | . | CAGGAGQGVPRDTIYF | TGTGCCGGGGGGGCCGGACAGGGGGTACCGAGGGACACCATATATTTT
TRBJ2-7 | TRBV19 | . | . | CASSKAVYSSYEQYF | TGTGCCAGTAGTAAAGCGGTTTACAGCTCCTACGAGCAGTACTTC
TRBJ2-6 | TRBV5-8 | . | . | CASSLTIGPPGANVLTF | TGTGCCAGCAGCCTAACTATAGGGCCCCCCGGGGCCAACGTCCTGACTTTC
TRBJ2-1 | TRBV7-2 | TRBD2 | . | CASSLRLAVYNEQFF | TGTGCCAGCAGCTTAAGGCTAGCGGTCTACAATGAGCAGTTCTTC
TRBJ1-3 | TRBV28 | TRBD1 | . | CASSPRTGGTGNTIYF | TGTGCCAGCAGTCCGCGGACAGGGGGGACCGGAAACACCATATATTTT
TRBJ1-1 | TRBV29-1 | . | . | CSVPGRNTEAFF | TGCAGCGTTCCGGGTCGCAACACTGAAGCTTTCTTT
TRBJ2-3 | TRBV28 | TRBD1 | . | CASSFDRGITDTQYF | TGTGCCAGCAGTTTCGACAGGGGGATAACAGATACGCAGTATTTT
TRBJ2-7 | TRBV5-1 | . | . | CASSLASWGYEQYF | TGCGCCAGCAGCTTGGCCTCGTGGGGCTACGAGCAGTACTTC
TRBJ2-7 | TRBV11-2 | TRBD2 | . | CASSGRTSGRYEQYF | TGTGCCAGCAGCGGCAGGACTAGCGGGAGATATGAGCAGTACTTC
TRBJ2-2 | TRBV19 | TRBD1 | . | CASSTPTGLGTGELFF | TGTGCCAGTAGTACCCCGACAGGGTTGGGCACCGGGGAGCTGTTTTTT
TRBJ2-7 | TRBV6-6 | . | . | CASSYSTRSYEQYF | TGTGCCAGCAGTTACTCGACCCGCTCCTACGAGCAGTACTTC
TRBJ2-7 | TRBV19 | TRBD1 | . | CASSSGTGTDRYEQYF | TGTGCCAGTAGTAGTGGGACAGGAACTGACCGGTACGAGCAGTACTTC
TRBJ2-5 | TRBV10-3 | . | . | CAISDMGGEETQYF | TGTGCCATCAGTGATATGGGGGGCGAAGAGACCCAGTACTTC
TRBJ1-4 | TRBV6-5 | . | . | CASSYGGSLNEKLFF | TGTGCCAGCAGTTACGGCGGCAGTCTTAATGAAAAACTGTTTTTT
TRBJ1-2 | TRBV5-1 | . | . | CASSPGSGLYGYTF | TGCGCCAGCAGCCCTGGTTCCGGTCTCTATGGCTACACCTTC
TRBJ2-7 | TRBV25-1 | TRBD1 | . | CASRTTGNPFGYEQYF | TGTGCCAGCCGGACGACAGGGAACCCTTTTGGCTACGAGCAGTACTTC
TRBJ2-3 | TRBV6-1 | TRBD2 | . | CASSEGFGSGSRTDTQYF | TGTGCCAGCAGTGAAGGCTTTGGTAGCGGGAGTAGGACAGATACGCAGTATTTT
TRBJ2-5 | TRBV5-4 | TRBD1 | . | CASSIRRTGGGETQYF | TGTGCCAGCAGCATTAGGCGGACAGGAGGAGGAGAGACCCAGTACTTC
TRBJ1-1 | TRBV28 | . | once | CASSFDEGNTEAFF | TGTGCCAGCAGTTTCGACGAGGGGAACACTGAAGCTTTCTTT
TRBJ2-5 | TRBV9 | . | . | CASSVGFNQETQYF | TGTGCCAGCAGCGTAGGATTTAACCAAGAGACCCAGTACTTC
TRBJ2-1 | TRBV5-6 | . | . | CASSFGRGIDEQFF | TGTGCCAGCAGCTTTGGGCGTGGAATTGATGAGCAGTTCTTC